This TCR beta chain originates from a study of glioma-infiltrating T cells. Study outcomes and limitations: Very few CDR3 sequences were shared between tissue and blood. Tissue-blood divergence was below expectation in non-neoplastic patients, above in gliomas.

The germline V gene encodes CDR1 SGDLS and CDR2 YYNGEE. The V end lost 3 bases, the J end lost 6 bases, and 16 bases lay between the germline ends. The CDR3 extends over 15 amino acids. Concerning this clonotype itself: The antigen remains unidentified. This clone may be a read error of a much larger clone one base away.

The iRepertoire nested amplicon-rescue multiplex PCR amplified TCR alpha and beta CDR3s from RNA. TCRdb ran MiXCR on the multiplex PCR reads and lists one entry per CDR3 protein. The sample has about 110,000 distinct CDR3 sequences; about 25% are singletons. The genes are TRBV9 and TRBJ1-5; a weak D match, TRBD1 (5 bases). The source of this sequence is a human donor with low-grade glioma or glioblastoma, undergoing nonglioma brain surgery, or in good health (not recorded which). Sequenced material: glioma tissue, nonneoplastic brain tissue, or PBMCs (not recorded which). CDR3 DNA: TGTGCCAGCAGCGCTGGGGCAGACGCCGGTCAGCCCCAGCATTTT. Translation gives CASSAGADAGQPQHF.